One sample yielded the 18 T cell receptor beta chains listed below, sequenced in a study of blood T cells in healthy people across ages (dated by TCRdb to between 2014 and 2017). Library generation was performed with 5' RACE. Data came from an Illumina HiSeq 2500. A second about 6 to 11 cycle PCR used a sample-barcoded 5' primer and a J-beta primer mix. TCRdb itself trimmed the public reads at Q25 with fastp, ran MiXCR and retained productive beta chains. Entries are consolidated by CDR3 protein sequence, retaining the most common genes and DNA. The sample has 1.5 million to 2 million distinct CDR3 sequences on record, just under 50% of them singletons. The ten largest clones take up roughly 2.1% of the sample. Sample: blood. The source is a woman aged 40 to 50 in good health.

The V and J genes are TRBV6-6 and TRBJ2-5; D may match TRBD1 or TRBD2 (5 bases each). The CDR3 has 16 residues. In germline, CDR1 is MNHNY, CDR2 SVGAGI (reference sequence). The V and J ends lost 5 bases and 5 bases respectively, with 21 bases between them. The DNA for the CDR3 is TGTGCCAGCAGTACCGGGGACCCATTAAGAGGGGAGACCCAGTACTTC. Protein sequence: CASSTGDPLRGETQYF.

As DNA, the CDR3 is TGTGCCAGCTCACTTGGAGGGATTACGGAAAAACTGTTTTTT. It encodes CASSLGGITEKLFF. J is TRBJ1-4 and V is TRBV18; D gene unclear. CDR1 is KGHSH, CDR2 LQKENI, per germline. V dropped 4 bases and J dropped 8 bases, with 14 bases sitting between them. CDR3 length equals 14 residues.

The V gene is TRBV28, the J gene TRBJ2-6; 8 nucleotides line up with TRBD1. V lost 9 bases, J lost 1 base, and 14 bases stayed unmatched. The CDR3 is 18 residues long. In germline, CDR1 is MDHEN, CDR2 SYDVKM. Written as DNA, the CDR3 is TGTGCCAGTTTCAGTTTGGGACAGGAACAATCTGGGGCCAACGTCCTGACTTTC. This sequence encodes CASFSLGQEQSGANVLTF.

Here the CDR3 DNA reads TGTGCCAGCAGCGTTGCTCTCTCAGCAAATGGCTACACCTTC. Amino acid sequence: CASSVALSANGYTF. The chain combines TRBV7-9 with TRBJ1-2, with D hard to call. The V end was cut by 5 bases, the J end by 6 bases, with 16 bases between. This CDR3 contains 14 residues. CDR1 and CDR2 from the germline V gene are SEHNR and FQNEAQ (reference sequence). Using reference TRBV7-9 and TRBJ1-2 for the parts outside the CDR3, the full variable domain is DTGVSQNPRHKITKRGQNVTFRCDPISEHNRLYWYRQTLGQGPEFLTYFQNEAQLEKSRLLSDRFSAERPKGSFSTLEIQRTEQGDSAMYLCASSVALSANGYTFGSGTRLTVV.

A few counts support this clonotype. V gene TRBV27 combines with J gene TRBJ2-7; no definite D call. The CDR3 is 13 residues long. CDR1 and CDR2 (germline): MNHEY, SMNVEV (reference sequence). V gave up 9 bases and J gave up 2 bases, with 14 bases separating them. The DNA of the CDR3 is TGTGCCAGTACTTCCCAAGTAGCCTACGAGCAGTACTTC. This encodes CASTSQVAYEQYF.

This chain uses TRBV12-3 or TRBV12-4 with TRBJ2-3; possible D gene TRBD1, 7 bases. The CDR3 loop spans 16 amino acids. Trimming stripped 5 bases from V and 4 bases from J, with 19 bases between. Here the CDR3 DNA reads TGTGCCAGCAGTCCCCGTGGAGGGGGCTTGTCAGATACGCAGTATTTT. Its protein is CASSPRGGGLSDTQYF.

The V and J genes are TRBV10-1 and TRBJ2-7; D is unclear. TRBJ2-5 explains the end of the DNA better; the J call may be wrong. The CDR3 runs 13 residues. From germline, CDR1 is WNHNN and CDR2 SYGVQD (reference sequence). The CDR3: CASSEGDQETQYF. CDR3 in DNA: TGCGCCAGCAGTGAGGGGGATCAAGAGACCCAGTACTTC.

The chain links TRBV10-3 to TRBJ2-7; tentative D call: TRBD1 (5 bases). CDR1 ENHRY and CDR2 SYGVKD come from the germline V gene. This CDR3 region has 13 residues. V shed 8 bases and J shed 2 bases, with 13 bases lying between them. CDR3 nucleotides: TGTGCCATCGGCAGGGCCTTTACCTACGAGCAGTACTTC. Translation gives CAIGRAFTYEQYF.

This chain connects TRBV28 to TRBJ2-5; 7 bases fit TRBD2. The germline V gene encodes CDR1 MDHEN and CDR2 SYDVKM. The CDR3 consists of 17 residues. J lost 2 bases, V lost 5 bases, and 14 bases had no gene match. CDR3 protein: CASSLIDSDGGQETQYF. The CDR3 DNA is TGTGCCAGCAGTCTCATCGATTCCGACGGGGGGCAAGAGACCCAGTACTTC.

The gene calls are TRBV6-5 and TRBJ2-5, with unresolved D. The J call is in doubt because the DNA end fits TRBJ2-7 better. Germline lookup yields CDR1 MNHEY and CDR2 SVGAGI. The CDR3 has 13 amino acids. The chain's CDR3 is CASQAGATYEQYF. The CDR3 DNA reads TGTGCCAGTCAGGCAGGAGCAACCTACGAGCAGTACTTC.

The chain carries TRBV7-2 and TRBJ2-1; 8 bases match TRBD1. After removal of 2 bases from V and 4 bases from J, the junction contained 4 bases not matched to a gene. The germline gives CDR1 SGHTA, CDR2 FQGNSA. This CDR3 is 15 amino acids long. As DNA, the CDR3 is TGTGCCAGCAGCTTACGGAACAGGGGGTACAATGAGCAGTTCTTC. Translated, it gives CASSLRNRGYNEQFF.

V is TRBV28 and J is TRBJ2-1; 9 bases are shared with TRBD1. Germline CDR1 MDHEN, CDR2 SYDVKM. The junction had 9 bases not matched to a gene; V was cut back by 5 bases and J by 7 bases. The CDR3 is 15 residues long. This chain's CDR3 is CASSHPETGGNEQFF. In DNA, the CDR3 is TGTGCCAGCAGTCACCCGGAGACAGGGGGGAATGAGCAGTTCTTC.

This chain connects TRBV25-1 to TRBJ1-6; a possible D gene is TRBD1 (6 bases). V lost 5 bases to trimming and J lost 7 bases, with 15 bases between them. This CDR3 is 15 amino acids long. Germline V gene lookup returns CDR1 MGHDK and CDR2 SYGVNS. The CDR3 DNA follows: TGTGCCAGCAGTAAAGCTACAGGGTACAATTCACCCCTCCACTTT. Translated: CASSKATGYNSPLHF.

The chain employs TRBV2 and TRBJ2-1, with D tentatively TRBD1 or TRBD2 (5 bases each). CDR1 is SNHLY and CDR2 is FYNNEI in the germline V gene. V was cut by 7 bases and J by 14 bases, with 18 bases left in between. This CDR3 contains 12 residues. This CDR3 is CASTWDVREKFF. CDR3 DNA sequence: TGTGCCAGCACTTGGGACGTCAGGGAAAAGTTCTTC.

CDR3: CASSGLHGNEQFF. The CDR3, as DNA: TGCGCCAGCAGTGGTCTCCATGGCAATGAGCAGTTCTTC. The chain couples TRBV5-1 to TRBJ2-1; unclear D gene. Looked up from germline, CDR1 is SGHRS and CDR2 is YFSETQ. The V end was cut by 5 bases, the J end by 6 bases, with 12 bases between. CDR3 length: 13 residues.

The gene calls are TRBV12-3 or TRBV12-4 and TRBJ2-5, with 9 bases fitting TRBD1. TRBJ2-7 explains the end of the DNA better; the J call may be wrong. The CDR3 runs to 15 residues. CDR3 in amino acids: CASSFWDREAYEQYF. DNA of the CDR3: TGTGCCAGCAGTTTCTGGGACAGGGAGGCCTACGAGCAGTACTTC.

The chain couples TRBV6-6 to TRBJ2-6; a weak D match, TRBD1 (6 bases). Germline V lookup: CDR1 MNHNY, CDR2 SVGAGI (reference sequence). This CDR3 is built from 17 residues. Trimming took 2 bases from V and 4 from J, leaving 15 bases between them. The CDR3 loop reads CASSYPMTGTGANVLTF. CDR3 nucleotide sequence: TGTGCCAGCAGTTACCCCATGACAGGAACCGGGGCCAACGTCCTGACTTTC.

V gene TRBV27 combines with J gene TRBJ1-6, with 7 positions matching TRBD1. CDR3 length: 15 amino acids. Germline V gene sequence: CDR1 MNHEY, CDR2 SMNVEV (reference sequence). V trimming: 2 bases; J trimming: 10 bases; junction bases outside the gene matches: 8. In nucleotides, the CDR3 is TGTGCCAGCAGTTTAATCTCAGGGGGAGGGTCACCCCTCCACTTT. Its translation is CASSLISGGGSPLHF.